This entry describes one TCR beta chain. What it binds is not known. The record originates from a study of PD-1 blockade in classical Hodgkin lymphoma. Study-wide results and caveats: Whereas CD4+ TCR diversity had risen significantly by C4D1, CD8+ TCR diversity had not. Complete responders' diversity at baseline resembled that of newly diagnosed patients. Reasons behind the repertoire differences stay unclear, perhaps disease activity or earlier therapy.

Trimming took off 5 bases at V and 4 bases at J, with 11 bases between the two ends. From germline, CDR1 is GTSNPN and CDR2 SVGIG (reference sequence). The CDR3 spans 12 residues. Measured with immunoSEQ multiplex PCR; TCRdb has only the in-frame clones, and not every one. The repertoire holds 30,000 to 35,000 clones, 75% to 95% seen once, with 0.2% to 0.3% in the top ten. Every patient experienced relapse after autologous stem cell transplantation, and brentuximab vedotin exposure varied. Investigators isolated CD4+ T cells from thawed PBMCs through magnetic negative selection. Responses achieved at best were complete response, partial response or progressive disease.

The chain joins TRBV30 to TRBJ1-1, with D possibly TRBD1 on 5 matching bases. The sequence was obtained from a human donor with classical Hodgkin lymphoma. The input for sequencing was CD4+ T cells from blood, taken at baseline. CDR3 DNA sequence: TGTGCCTGGGGCCGACAGCCCACTGAAGCTTTCTTT. It encodes CAWGRQPTEAFF.